Below are 28 T cell receptor beta chains sequenced from a single sample in a study of human T cells and chemical hapten exposure. MiXCR was run by TCRdb on the RACE reads, yielding one entry per CDR3 protein. The table has approximately 180,000 distinct CDR3 sequences, almost 30% seen once; the top ten hold 2.5% to 3.5%. The time point denotes: pre-sensitization, week 0. The treatment denotes: therapeutic diphenylcyclopropenone sensitization with weekly scalp DPC. The source material was whole blood, sampled in connection with sensitization to the hapten diphenylcyclopropenone (DPC). The receptor set was obtained from a woman under 40 with alopecia areata. Some clones in this sample may be carry-over from other donors' samples.

V gene TRBV29-1 combines with J gene TRBJ1-3; weak D call: TRBD1 (6 bases). The CDR3 is 14 amino acids. The V end was cut by 3 bases, the J end by 8 bases, with 17 bases between. Germline assignment: CDR1 SQVTM and CDR2 ANQGSEA. In nucleotides, the CDR3 is TGCAGCGTTGAGCTAATATCACACAGGGACACCATATATTTT. Translation: CSVELISHRDTIYF.

The chain employs TRBV20-1 and TRBJ2-2; D is unresolved. The CDR3 totals 13 residues. Germline V CDR1 and CDR2: DFQATT, SNEGSKA (reference sequence). Trimming shortened V by 0 bases and J by 5 bases, and 7 bases separated the two germline ends. The CDR3 sequence is CSAREVKTGELFF. Here the CDR3 DNA reads TGCAGTGCTAGAGAAGTTAAGACCGGGGAGCTGTTTTTT.

This chain uses TRBV29-1 with TRBJ2-5; TRBD2 matches 15 bases. The germline CDR1 and CDR2 sequences are SQVTM and ANQGSEA. Losses at the gene ends were 6 bases for V and 5 bases for J; bases not matched to a gene: 16. The CDR3 length is 18 residues. Written as DNA, the CDR3 is TGCAGCGTCCGCAGGACTAGCGGGGGGGCCATGGGTTTCGAGACCCAGTACTTC. Translated, it gives CSVRRTSGGAMGFETQYF.

The chain carries TRBV10-2 and TRBJ2-7; 7 nucleotides line up with TRBD2. This CDR3 is 14 amino acids long. After removal of 6 bases from V and 2 bases from J, the junction contained 7 bases not matched to a gene. The V gene's germline CDR1 is WSHSY and CDR2 SAAADI. The CDR3 region is CASRKSGTAYEQYF. Here the CDR3 DNA reads TGCGCCAGCAGGAAAAGCGGGACGGCCTACGAGCAGTACTTC.

This clonotype was seen a handful of times. The chain joins TRBV10-3 to TRBJ1-4, with 8 bases that match TRBD1. J lost 6 bases, V lost 10 bases, and 10 bases had no gene match. The germline V gene encodes CDR1 ENHRY and CDR2 SYGVKD. There are 14 residues in the CDR3. CDR3 DNA: TGTGCCACTTCAGGGGGGACAGGACATGAAAAACTGTTTTTT. Protein: CATSGGTGHEKLFF.

The gene calls are TRBV20-1 and TRBJ2-7; D is uncertain. This CDR3 is 9 amino acids long. Per the germline V gene, CDR1 is DFQATT and CDR2 is SNEGSKA (reference sequence). Trimming removed 6 bases at V and 8 bases at J, with 8 bases between. CDR3 nucleotide sequence: TGCAGTGCCCCTAATCAGCAGTACTTC. Its translation is CSAPNQQYF.

The CDR3: CASSSQGGLGQPQHF. CDR3 DNA sequence: TGTGCCAGCAGTTCACAGGGCGGCCTAGGACAGCCCCAGCATTTT. The chain combines TRBV27 with TRBJ1-5; tentative D call: TRBD1 (6 bases). Trimming cost V 4 bases and J 7 bases, with 17 bases left between them. The CDR3 runs 15 residues. Looked up from germline, CDR1 is MNHEY and CDR2 is SMNVEV (reference sequence).

A few counts support this clonotype. This sequence joins TRBV27 and TRBJ1-6, with a tentative D call TRBD1 (6 bases). From germline, CDR1 is MNHEY and CDR2 SMNVEV (reference sequence). This CDR3 comprises 15 residues. V lost 5 bases and J lost 10, with 18 bases in between. Here the CDR3 DNA reads TGTGCCAGCAGTCTTACAAGTTATGGGGGCTCACCCCTCCACTTT. It codes for CASSLTSYGGSPLHF.

This clonotype was recorded a few times. This chain joins TRBV5-1 and TRBJ1-1; no reliable D call. This CDR3 spans 16 amino acids. Germline V gene data show CDR1 as SGHRS and CDR2 as YFSETQ. Trimming cost V 3 bases and J 0 bases, with 15 bases left between them. The CDR3 region has the DNA TGCGCCAGCAGCTCGACGGACGGGAGGATGAACACTGAAGCTTTCTTT. Translating gives CASSSTDGRMNTEAFF. Based on the CDR3 plus reference TRBV5-1 and TRBJ1-1, the full variable domain is KAGVTQTPRYLIKTRGQQVTLSCSPISGHRSVSWYQQTPGQGLQFLFEYFSETQRNKGNFPGRFSGRQFSNSRSEMNVSTLELGDSALYLCASSSTDGRMNTEAFFGQGTRLTVV.

This clonotype has just a few counts. The chain carries TRBV12-3 or TRBV12-4 and TRBJ1-3, with TRBD1 as a possible D gene (6 bases). Deletions cut 6 bases from V and 8 bases from J, with 17 bases between. The CDR3 has 14 residues. Here the CDR3 DNA reads TGTGCCAGCAGCCGCGGGGGGCCGGGGGACACCATATATTTT. This sequence encodes CASSRGGPGDTIYF.

The V call is TRBV6-2 or TRBV6-3, the J call TRBJ2-2; D tentatively fits TRBD1 or TRBD2 (5 bases each). The V and J ends lost 8 bases and 6 bases respectively, with 10 bases between them. The germline V gene has CDR1 MNHEY and CDR2 SVGEGT. This CDR3 contains 12 residues. Written as DNA, the CDR3 is TGTGCCAGCGATGGGGGTCCCGGGGAGCTGTTTTTT. This gives the protein CASDGGPGELFF.

The chain combines TRBV29-1 with TRBJ1-2, with D possibly matching TRBD1 (6 bases). Germline V lookup: CDR1 SQVTM, CDR2 ANQGSEA. Trimming cost V 3 bases and J 1 base, with 9 bases left between them. The CDR3 covers 13 residues. The CDR3 loop is CSVEAGDNYGYTF. In nucleotides, the CDR3 is TGCAGCGTTGAGGCAGGGGATAACTATGGCTACACCTTC. Combining the CDR3 with reference TRBV29-1 and TRBJ1-2 gives the whole variable domain SAVISQKPSRDICQRGTSLTIQCQVDSQVTMMFWYRQQPGQSLTLIATANQGSEATYESGFVIDKFPISRPNLTFSTLTVSNMSPEDSSIYLCSVEAGDNYGYTFGSGTRLTVV.

The chain employs TRBV18 and TRBJ2-1, with 12 bases matching TRBD2. The V segment lost 2 bases and the J segment 0 bases; nucleotides outside the gene matches: 5. The germline V gene has CDR1 KGHSH and CDR2 LQKENI. This CDR3 has 18 amino acids. This chain's CDR3 is CASSPRGLAGSSYNEQFF. In DNA, the CDR3 is TGTGCCAGCTCACCAAGGGGACTAGCGGGTAGCTCCTACAATGAGCAGTTCTTC.

The chain is built from TRBV10-3 and TRBJ2-1; 14 bases match TRBD2. The CDR3 is 16 residues long. Germline V gene data show CDR1 as ENHRY and CDR2 as SYGVKD. V was pared by 10 bases and J by 5 bases, with 10 bases of the junction left unmatched. The CDR3 DNA sequence: TGTGCCACCGCTCGACTAGCGGGGGGGCCGAACAATGAGCAGTTCTTC. This encodes CATARLAGGPNNEQFF.

V usage is TRBV7-2 and J usage is TRBJ1-6; D may be TRBD1 (5 bases). V was clipped by 1 base and J by 9 bases, with 16 bases between them. There are 16 residues in the CDR3. From germline, CDR1 is SGHTA and CDR2 FQGNSA. The CDR3 reads CASSLEARVRGSPLHF. In DNA form, the CDR3 reads TGTGCCAGCAGCTTAGAGGCCAGGGTAAGGGGTTCACCCCTCCACTTT.

V and J are TRBV18 and TRBJ2-1, with D uncertain. V lost 4 bases and J 8 bases, leaving 12 bases between the germline ends. The CDR3 has 13 amino acids. Germline values: CDR1 KGHSH, CDR2 LQKENI. CDR3 amino acids: CASSRDFRDEQFF. In nucleotides, the CDR3 is TGTGCCAGCTCACGGGATTTTCGGGATGAGCAGTTCTTC.

This clonotype showed up just a few times. This chain joins TRBV9 and TRBJ2-1, with 13 bases that match TRBD2. The CDR3 sequence is 15 residues long. J lost 5 bases, V lost 3 bases, and 2 bases had no gene match. The germline gives CDR1 SGDLS, CDR2 YYNGEE. The CDR3 spells CASSAGLAGNNEQFF. CDR3 bases: TGTGCCAGCAGCGCGGGACTAGCGGGAAACAATGAGCAGTTCTTC.

The rearrangement links TRBV4-3 to TRBJ2-4; D tentatively fits TRBD1 or TRBD2 (6 bases each). CDR1 and CDR2 from the germline V gene are LGHNA and YSLEER. The CDR3 covers 20 residues. The V end was cut by 0 bases, the J end by 0 bases, with 21 bases between. CDR3: CASSQEMAGAPGVAKNIQYF. The CDR3 DNA reads as TGCGCCAGCAGCCAAGAAATGGCAGGGGCGCCGGGGGTAGCCAAAAACATTCAGTACTTC.

The chain is built from TRBV11-3 and TRBJ2-1; the match to TRBD2 covers 10 bases. V was clipped by 1 base and J by 3 bases; unmatched bases: 9. Germline values: CDR1 SGHNT, CDR2 YENEEA. This CDR3 is built from 18 residues. CDR3 amino acids: CASSLVSSGGAFYNEQFF. The CDR3 DNA is TGTGCCAGCAGCTTAGTTTCCAGCGGGGGGGCTTTCTACAATGAGCAGTTCTTC.

V usage is TRBV15 and J usage is TRBJ1-6; D gene unclear. This CDR3 comprises 14 residues. The germline V and J ends were trimmed by 0 bases and 10 bases, with 10 bases remaining between them. Germline V gives CDR1 LNHNV, CDR2 YYDKDF (reference sequence). CDR3 sequence: CATSRDPAYSPLHF. As DNA, the CDR3 is TGTGCCACCAGCAGAGATCCAGCTTACTCACCCCTCCACTTT.

This chain joins TRBV4-2 and TRBJ2-7, with D possibly being TRBD1 (6 bases). Per germline, CDR1 LGHNA and CDR2 YNFKEQ. CDR3 size: 14 residues. Trimming took off 1 base at V and 4 bases at J, with 11 bases between the two ends. The CDR3 DNA is TGTGCCAGCAGCCAAGGGGACACTGGGTACGAGCAGTACTTC. This gives the protein CASSQGDTGYEQYF.

V is TRBV19 and J is TRBJ2-1, with 11 positions matching TRBD2. From germline, CDR1 is LNHDA and CDR2 SQIVND (reference sequence). Trimming at V came to 5 bases and at J to 5 bases, leaving 2 bases not matched to a gene. CDR3 length: 14 residues. CDR3 nucleotide sequence: TGTGCCAGTAGTGTTAGCGGGGGGGACAATGAGCAGTTCTTC. Protein product: CASSVSGGDNEQFF.

This clonotype showed up just a few times. The chain employs TRBV5-4 and TRBJ1-6; possibly TRBD1 for D (5 bases). Trimming stripped 4 bases from V and 7 bases from J, with 12 bases between. CDR3 length: 14 amino acids. Germline V CDR1 and CDR2: SGHNT, YYREEE (reference sequence). CDR3 DNA: TGTGCCAGCAGCGTCGGGACGATCAATTCACCCCTCCACTTT. It encodes CASSVGTINSPLHF.

The chain employs TRBV29-1 and TRBJ2-4; 8 bases match TRBD2. Germline loops: CDR1 SQVTM, CDR2 ANQGSEA. The CDR3 extends over 17 amino acids. With 7 bases clipped from V and 0 bases from J, the junction kept 14 bases outside the gene matches. CDR3: CSAEGGSGKGAKNIQYF. CDR3 DNA sequence: TGCAGCGCTGAGGGTGGTAGCGGGAAAGGAGCCAAAAACATTCAGTACTTC.

V and J are TRBV20-1 and TRBJ1-2; 9 bases match TRBD1. The V gene end was trimmed by 0 bases and the J gene end by 8 bases; junction bases not matched to a gene: 7. The CDR3 has 14 amino acids. Germline V gene data show CDR1 as DFQATT and CDR2 as SNEGSKA (reference sequence). The CDR3 coding sequence is TGCAGTGCTAGAGATCCCAGGACAGGGGACGGCTACACCTTC. Translation: CSARDPRTGDGYTF.

The sample holds a few counts of this clonotype. CDR3 protein: CASSLAAGGTEAFF. The CDR3 region has the DNA TGTGCCAGCAGTTTAGCGGCGGGAGGGACTGAAGCTTTCTTT. The V gene is TRBV28, the J gene TRBJ1-1; the D is unclear. The CDR3 extends over 14 amino acids. CDR1 and CDR2 from the germline V gene are MDHEN and SYDVKM. Trimming left V 2 bases short and J 5 bases short, with 12 bases between. Filled out from reference TRBV28 and TRBJ1-1, the complete variable domain reads DVKVTQSSRYLVKRTGEKVFLECVQDMDHENMFWYRQDPGLGLRLIYFSYDVKMKEKGDIPEGYSVSREKKERFSLILESASTNQTSMYLCASSLAAGGTEAFFGQGTRLTVV.

This clonotype was observed a handful of times. Here the CDR3 reads CATSRDPNRDYEQYF. As DNA, the CDR3 is TGTGCCACCAGCAGAGATCCTAACAGGGATTACGAGCAGTACTTC. The rearrangement links TRBV15 to TRBJ2-7; D is possibly TRBD1 (6 bases). Germline CDR1 reads LNHNV; CDR2 reads YYDKDF (reference sequence). The V and J ends lost 0 bases and 4 bases respectively, with 13 bases between them. The CDR3 length is 15 residues.

This clonotype was detected only a few times. The chain joins TRBV28 to TRBJ1-1, with D unresolved. V gave up 7 bases and J gave up 1 base, with 13 bases separating them. CDR1 MDHEN and CDR2 SYDVKM come from the germline V gene. The CDR3 is 14 amino acids. In nucleotides, the CDR3 is TGTGCCAGCACCATTACTGTCAGGAACACTGAAGCTTTCTTT. This sequence encodes CASTITVRNTEAFF. Supplemented by reference TRBV28 and TRBJ1-1, the full variable domain reads DVKVTQSSRYLVKRTGEKVFLECVQDMDHENMFWYRQDPGLGLRLIYFSYDVKMKEKGDIPEGYSVSREKKERFSLILESASTNQTSMYLCASTITVRNTEAFFGQGTRLTVV.